The following is a T cell receptor beta chain sequence with its context. What it binds is unknown. Each individual donor underwent a draw of about 9.1 milliliters of peripheral blood. Isolating PBMCs gave at least 6 million of these cells per sample. This record comes from a study of blood T cells in healthy people across ages. V was clipped by 0 bases and J by 4 bases, with 13 bases between them. CDR3 size: 15 residues. Germline V gene data show CDR1 as LGHDT and CDR2 as YNNKEL (reference sequence). Findings and limits, study-wide: The study could not conclusively compare naive and antigen-experienced cells, given its unsorted PBMCs. The authors considered diversity estimates from one million T cells to be underestimates.

Combining a sample-barcoded 5' primer with a J-beta primer mix, a second PCR ran for roughly 7 to 12 cycles. TCRdb re-derived calls from the 5' RACE reads in MiXCR, one entry per CDR3 protein. The sample has about 580,000 distinct CDR3 sequences, about 45% seen once; the top ten hold approximately 23%. The source of this sequence is an elderly man in good health. V gene TRBV3-1 combines with J gene TRBJ2-7; tentative D call: TRBD2 (5 bases). The sequencing input was blood. The CDR3 here is CASSQDRGPWYEQYF. The CDR3 nucleotides are TGTGCCAGCAGCCAAGACAGAGGGCCTTGGTACGAGCAGTACTTC.